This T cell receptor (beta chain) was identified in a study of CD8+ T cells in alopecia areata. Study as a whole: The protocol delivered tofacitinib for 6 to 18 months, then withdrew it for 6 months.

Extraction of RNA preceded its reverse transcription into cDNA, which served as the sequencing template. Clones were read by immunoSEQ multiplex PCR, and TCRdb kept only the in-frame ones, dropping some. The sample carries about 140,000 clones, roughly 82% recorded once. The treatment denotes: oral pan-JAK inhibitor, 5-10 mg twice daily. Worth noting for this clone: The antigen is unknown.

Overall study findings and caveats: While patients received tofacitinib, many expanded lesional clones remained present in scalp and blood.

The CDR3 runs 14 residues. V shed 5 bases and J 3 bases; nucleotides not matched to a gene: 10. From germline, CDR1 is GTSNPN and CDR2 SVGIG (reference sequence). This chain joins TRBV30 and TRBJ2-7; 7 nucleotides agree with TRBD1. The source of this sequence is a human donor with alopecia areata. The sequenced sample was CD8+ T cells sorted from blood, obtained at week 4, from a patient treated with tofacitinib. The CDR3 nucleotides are TGTGCCTGGGGCCGGGACAGCAATGTCTACGAGCAGTACTTC. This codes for CAWGRDSNVYEQYF.